These T cell receptor beta chains were read from a single sample in a study of cytomegalovirus exposure and HLA in healthy donors. Generated by immunoSEQ multiplex PCR, the TCRdb table keeps only in-frame clones and is missing some. The sample lists roughly 150,000 clones, 70% occurring once. The sample consisted of PBMCs. The receptors stem from a woman aged 55-69 years in good health and CMV-seropositive. CDR3s include the opening cysteine and the closing phenylalanine or tryptophan. A D gene is named only where the DNA matches it firmly. Where a row states a size, it is once, few, many or the class of an expanded clone; other rows omit it.

clone_size j_call d_call v_call cdr3_aa cdr3_nt
- TRBJ1-2 TRBD1 TRBV29-1 CSVPGTGYYGYTF TGCAGCGTCCCCGGGACAGGGTACTATGGCTACACCTTC
- TRBJ1-2 TRBD1 TRBV5-1 CASSLGAGGRDGYTF TGCGCCAGCAGCTTGGGGGCAGGGGGACGAGATGGCTACACCTTC
- TRBJ1-4 TRBD1 TRBV28 CASRLFSSGGEKLFF TGTGCCAGCAGGCTTTTTTCGTCAGGGGGGGAAAAACTGTTTTTT
- TRBJ2-7 - TRBV6-5 CASSSRDTGSYEQYF TGTGCCAGCAGTTCCCGGGACACAGGATCCTACGAGCAGTACTTC
- TRBJ1-1 TRBD1 TRBV19 CASSIHSGQGGTEAFF TGTGCCAGTAGTATTCACTCGGGACAGGGGGGCACTGAAGCTTTCTTT
- TRBJ2-6 - TRBV7-8 CASSLVGAGANVLTF TGTGCCAGCAGCTTAGTAGGGGCTGGGGCCAACGTCCTGACTTTC
- TRBJ1-5 TRBD1 TRBV10-3 CAISESPPGGNQPQHF TGTGCCATCAGTGAGTCTCCACCAGGGGGTAATCAGCCCCAGCATTTT
- TRBJ2-1 TRBD2 TRBV11-3 CASSPGTSGFYNEQFF TGTGCCAGCAGCCCCGGGACTAGCGGTTTTTACAATGAGCAGTTCTTC
- TRBJ1-6 - TRBV25-1 CASSELSDSPLHF TGTGCCAGCAGTGAGTTATCCGATTCACCCCTCCACTTT
- TRBJ2-2 - TRBV29-1 CSVEGLITGELFF TGCAGCGTTGAAGGACTCATCACCGGGGAGCTGTTTTTT
- TRBJ2-3 TRBD2 TRBV28 CASSPTSGRATDTQYF TGTGCCAGCAGTCCGACGAGCGGGAGGGCCACAGATACGCAGTATTTT
- TRBJ2-5 - TRBV20-1 CSASLSETQYF TGCAGTGCTAGTCTAAGTGAGACCCAGTACTTC
- TRBJ1-2 - TRBV23-1 CASSTKGDGYTF TGCGCCAGCAGTACTAAGGGGGATGGCTACACCTTC
- TRBJ2-5 TRBD2 TRBV5-4 CASTPPGGSRETQYF TGTGCCAGCACCCCCCCGGGGGGTTCACGGGAGACCCAGTACTTC
- TRBJ2-5 TRBD2 TRBV7-8 CASRSDTSDPGRETQYF TGTGCCAGCAGGTCGGATACTAGCGACCCGGGGCGGGAGACCCAGTACTTC
- TRBJ2-7 TRBD2 TRBV5-4 CASSLREGLNEQYF TGTGCCAGCAGCTTGCGGGAGGGCCTAAACGAGCAGTACTTC
- TRBJ2-1 TRBD2 TRBV5-1 CASSFGTSGNEQFF TGCGCCAGCAGCTTTGGGACTAGCGGGAATGAGCAGTTCTTC
once TRBJ2-7 - TRBV2 CASRDSGYEQYF TGTGCCAGCAGGGACAGCGGCTACGAGCAGTACTTC
few TRBJ2-2 - TRBV6-6 CASSLGILTGELFF TGTGCCAGCAGTTTGGGCATACTCACCGGGGAGCTGTTTTTT
- TRBJ1-2 - TRBV6-5 CASSYASSYGYTF TGTGCCAGCAGTTACGCCTCCAGCTATGGCTACACCTTC
- TRBJ1-5 - TRBV10-3 CAISEQGVHQPQHF TGTGCCATCAGTGAGCAAGGGGTCCATCAGCCCCAGCATTTT
- TRBJ2-3 TRBD2 TRBV2 CASSALAGGTDTQYF TGTGCCAGCAGCGCACTAGCGGGAGGGACAGATACGCAGTATTTT
once TRBJ2-7 - TRBV28 CASSFHRGLPYEQYF TGTGCCAGCAGTTTTCACAGGGGACTTCCCTACGAGCAGTACTTC
- TRBJ2-3 - TRBV25-1 CASSGQKSTDTQYF TGTGCCAGCAGTGGCCAGAAAAGCACAGATACGCAGTATTTT
- TRBJ2-2 TRBD2 TRBV2 CASSEREAGGFSGELFF TGTGCCAGCAGTGAAAGGGAAGCGGGAGGGTTCTCCGGGGAGCTGTTTTTT
- TRBJ2-3 - TRBV2 CASSGPVPGDTQYF TGTGCCAGCAGTGGCCCCGTTCCCGGAGATACGCAGTATTTT
few TRBJ2-1 - TRBV9 CASSTRGGIYNEQFF TGTGCCAGCAGCACCCGGGGCGGGATCTACAATGAGCAGTTCTTC
- TRBJ1-5 - TRBV18 CASSPLATVGNQPQHF TGTGCCAGCTCACCCCTGGCGACAGTAGGGAATCAGCCCCAGCATTTT
few TRBJ2-7 - TRBV6-5 CASRGPPYEQYF TGTGCCAGCAGGGGGCCCCCCTACGAGCAGTACTTC
- TRBJ2-7 - TRBV5-1 CASSLEPGAPSGEQYF TGCGCCAGCAGCTTGGAACCAGGGGCCCCTTCTGGAGAGCAGTACTTC
- TRBJ2-3 TRBD2 TRBV6-1 CASSEAWGRVNTQYF TGTGCCAGCAGTGAAGCGTGGGGGAGGGTTAATACGCAGTATTTT
- TRBJ2-5 TRBD2 TRBV5-1 CASSSGGVIYQETQYF TGCGCCAGCAGCTCGGGGGGAGTAATCTACCAAGAGACCCAGTACTTC
- TRBJ1-4 TRBD1 TRBV5-1 CASSLGTGIEKLFF TGCGCCAGCAGCTTGGGGACAGGGATTGAAAAACTGTTTTTT
- TRBJ1-5 TRBD1 TRBV6-1 CASSEDRGPYTNQPQHF TGTGCCAGCAGTGAAGACAGGGGGCCGTACACCAATCAGCCCCAGCATTTT
- TRBJ1-2 - TRBV5-6 CASSLVGGAGYGYTF TGTGCCAGCAGCTTGGTTGGGGGCGCTGGCTATGGCTACACCTTC
- TRBJ2-7 - TRBV21-1 CASRGSSGRVEQYF TGTGCCAGCAGAGGTTCTAGCGGGAGGGTGGAGCAGTACTTC
- TRBJ2-3 - TRBV19 CASKGRLSTDTQYF TGTGCCAGTAAGGGGCGTCTAAGCACAGATACGCAGTATTTT
- TRBJ2-2 - TRBV5-6 CASSVGRGSGELFF TGTGCCAGCAGCGTGGGACGGGGGTCCGGGGAGCTGTTTTTT
few TRBJ2-7 TRBD1 TRBV6-5 CASSKQGFSYEQYF TGTGCCAGCAGTAAACAGGGGTTCAGCTACGAGCAGTACTTC
- TRBJ1-1 - TRBV2 CASRSQGNTEAFF TGTGCCAGCAGGTCACAGGGAAACACTGAAGCTTTCTTT
few TRBJ1-1 TRBD1 TRBV27 CASSPRTGLEAFF TGTGCCAGCAGTCCCAGGACAGGGCTGGAAGCTTTCTTT
- TRBJ2-5 - TRBV7-9 CASSPGLLETQYF TGTGCCAGCAGCCCCGGACTTCTGGAGACCCAGTACTTC
- TRBJ2-7 TRBD2 TRBV5-1 CASSSSGTSGRGNAYEQYF TGCGCCAGCAGCTCGTCCGGGACTAGCGGGAGAGGAAACGCCTACGAGCAGTACTTC
- TRBJ1-4 TRBD1 TRBV2 CASSGTGANEKLFF TGTGCCAGCAGCGGGACAGGGGCGAATGAAAAACTGTTTTTT
few TRBJ1-3 - TRBV5-8 CASSPGGGNTIYF TGTGCCAGCAGCCCTGGCGGGGGAAACACCATATATTTT
- TRBJ1-5 TRBD1 TRBV5-8 CASAGQAHQPQHF TGTGCCAGCGCGGGACAGGCCCATCAGCCCCAGCATTTT
- TRBJ1-5 - TRBV28 CASSLRGQPQHF TGTGCCAGCAGTTTAAGGGGTCAGCCCCAGCATTTT
- TRBJ2-7 - TRBV6-5 CASKTPGLLYEQYF TGTGCCAGCAAAACACCGGGACTGCTGTACGAGCAGTACTTC
- TRBJ1-2 - TRBV20-1 CSARASGYTF TGCAGTGCCAGAGCTTCTGGCTACACCTTC
- TRBJ2-1 TRBD2 TRBV29-1 CSVEPGGREQFF TGCAGCGTTGAGCCGGGAGGGCGTGAGCAGTTCTTC
- TRBJ1-1 TRBD1 TRBV19 CASSYRGVDMNTEAFF TGTGCCAGTAGTTACAGGGGAGTCGACATGAACACTGAAGCTTTCTTT
- TRBJ1-5 - TRBV18 CASSPGSNQPQHF TGTGCCAGCTCCCCGGGAAGCAATCAGCCCCAGCATTTT
few TRBJ2-7 TRBD1 TRBV6-1 CASSEGPGQKTYEQYF TGTGCCAGCAGTGAAGGACCGGGACAGAAAACCTACGAGCAGTACTTC
once TRBJ2-1 TRBD1 TRBV2 CASSGNRGVTYNEQFF TGTGCCAGCAGTGGGAACAGGGGGGTAACCTACAATGAGCAGTTCTTC
few TRBJ2-3 - TRBV19 CASSINPGISDTQYF TGTGCCAGTAGTATAAATCCGGGAATCTCAGATACGCAGTATTTT
once TRBJ2-3 - TRBV5-6 CASSLSPSTDTQYF TGTGCCAGCAGCTTGAGCCCCAGCACAGATACGCAGTATTTT
- TRBJ1-2 - TRBV9 CASSVGTGSRGYTF TGTGCCAGCAGCGTAGGCACAGGCTCAAGGGGCTACACCTTC
- TRBJ1-4 - TRBV15 CATSRDPGTQGEKLFF TGTGCCACCAGCAGAGATCCCGGGACCCAGGGGGAAAAACTGTTTTTT
few TRBJ1-4 TRBD1 TRBV6-5 CASRDTGGEKLFF TGTGCCAGCAGAGACACAGGGGGGGAAAAACTGTTTTTT